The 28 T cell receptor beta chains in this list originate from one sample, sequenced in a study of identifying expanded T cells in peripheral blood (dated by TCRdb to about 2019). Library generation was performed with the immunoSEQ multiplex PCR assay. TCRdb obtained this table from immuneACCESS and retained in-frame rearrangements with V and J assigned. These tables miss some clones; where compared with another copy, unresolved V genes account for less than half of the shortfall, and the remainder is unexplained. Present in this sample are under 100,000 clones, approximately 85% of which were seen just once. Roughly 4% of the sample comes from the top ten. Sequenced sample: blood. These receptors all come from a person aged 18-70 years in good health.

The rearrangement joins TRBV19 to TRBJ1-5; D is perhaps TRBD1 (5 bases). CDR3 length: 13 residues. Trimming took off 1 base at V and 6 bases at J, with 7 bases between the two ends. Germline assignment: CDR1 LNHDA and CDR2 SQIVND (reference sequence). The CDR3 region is CASSIGGSQPQHF. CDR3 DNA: TGTGCCAGTAGTATAGGGGGGAGTCAGCCCCAGCATTTT.

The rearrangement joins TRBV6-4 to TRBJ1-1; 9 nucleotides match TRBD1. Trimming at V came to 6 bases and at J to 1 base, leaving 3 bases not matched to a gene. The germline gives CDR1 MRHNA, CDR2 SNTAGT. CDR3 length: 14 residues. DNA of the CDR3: TGTGCCAGCAGACCGGGACAGGGGAACACTGAAGCTTTCTTT. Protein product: CASRPGQGNTEAFF.

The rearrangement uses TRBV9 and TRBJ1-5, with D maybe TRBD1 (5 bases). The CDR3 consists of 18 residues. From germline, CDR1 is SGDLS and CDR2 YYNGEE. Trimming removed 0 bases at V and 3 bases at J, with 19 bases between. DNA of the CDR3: TGTGCCAGCAGCGTAGGCCCAACGGGGCAGGGTTCCAATCAGCCCCAGCATTTT. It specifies CASSVGPTGQGSNQPQHF.

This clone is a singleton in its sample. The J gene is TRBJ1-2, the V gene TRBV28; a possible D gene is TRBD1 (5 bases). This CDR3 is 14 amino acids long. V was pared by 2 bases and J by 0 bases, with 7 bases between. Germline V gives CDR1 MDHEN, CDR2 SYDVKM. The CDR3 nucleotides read TGTGCCAGCAGTTTAGACAGCTCTAACTATGGCTACACCTTC. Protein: CASSLDSSNYGYTF.

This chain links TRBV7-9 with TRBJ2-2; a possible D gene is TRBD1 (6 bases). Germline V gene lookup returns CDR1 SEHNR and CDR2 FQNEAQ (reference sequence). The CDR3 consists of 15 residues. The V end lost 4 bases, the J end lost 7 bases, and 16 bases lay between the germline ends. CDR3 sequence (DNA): TGTGCCAGCAGCTCAGGAAGGGGGTTCGGCGGGGAGCTGTTTTTT. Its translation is CASSSGRGFGGELFF. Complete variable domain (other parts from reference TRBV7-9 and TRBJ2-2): DTGVSQNPRHKITKRGQNVTFRCDPISEHNRLYWYRQTLGQGPEFLTYFQNEAQLEKSRLLSDRFSAERPKGSFSTLEIQRTEQGDSAMYLCASSSGRGFGGELFFGEGSRLTVL.

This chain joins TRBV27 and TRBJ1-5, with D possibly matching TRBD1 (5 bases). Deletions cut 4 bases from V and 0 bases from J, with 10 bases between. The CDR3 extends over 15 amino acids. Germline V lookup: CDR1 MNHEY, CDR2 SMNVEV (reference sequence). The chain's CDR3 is CASSWGGNSNQPQHF. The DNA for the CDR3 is TGTGCCAGCAGTTGGGGCGGGAATAGCAATCAGCCCCAGCATTTT.

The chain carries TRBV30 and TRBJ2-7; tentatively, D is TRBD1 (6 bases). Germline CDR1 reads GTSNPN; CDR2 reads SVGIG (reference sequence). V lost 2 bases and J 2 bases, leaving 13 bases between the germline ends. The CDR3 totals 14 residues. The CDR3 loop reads CAWSRGGNAYEQYF. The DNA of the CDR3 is TGTGCCTGGAGTCGAGGGGGTAACGCCTACGAGCAGTACTTC.

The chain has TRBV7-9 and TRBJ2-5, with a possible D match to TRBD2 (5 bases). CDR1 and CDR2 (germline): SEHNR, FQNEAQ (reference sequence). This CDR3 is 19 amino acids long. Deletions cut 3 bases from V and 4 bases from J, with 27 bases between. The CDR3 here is CASSFSSQLLFPEGETQYF. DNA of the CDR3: TGTGCCAGCAGCTTTTCTTCCCAGCTACTATTCCCCGAGGGAGAGACCCAGTACTTC.

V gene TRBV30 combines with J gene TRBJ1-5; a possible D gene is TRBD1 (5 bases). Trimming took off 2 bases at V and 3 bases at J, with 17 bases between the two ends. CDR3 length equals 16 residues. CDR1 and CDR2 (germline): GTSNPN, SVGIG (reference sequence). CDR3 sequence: CAWSILAGRHNQPQHF. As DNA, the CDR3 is TGTGCCTGGAGTATACTGGCGGGACGGCACAATCAGCCCCAGCATTTT. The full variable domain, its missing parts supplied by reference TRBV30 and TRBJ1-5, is SQTIHQWPATLVQPVGSPLSLECTVEGTSNPNLYWYRQAAGRGLQLLFYSVGIGQISSEVPQNLSASRPQDRQFILSSKKLLLSDSGFYLCAWSILAGRHNQPQHFGDGTRLSIL.

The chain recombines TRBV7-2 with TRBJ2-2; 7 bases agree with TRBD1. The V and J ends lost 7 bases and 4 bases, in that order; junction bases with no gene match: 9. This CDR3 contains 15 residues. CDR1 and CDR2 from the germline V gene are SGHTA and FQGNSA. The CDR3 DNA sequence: TGTGCCAGCAACCCCGACAGGGTGACCACCGGGGAGCTGTTTTTT. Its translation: CASNPDRVTTGELFF.

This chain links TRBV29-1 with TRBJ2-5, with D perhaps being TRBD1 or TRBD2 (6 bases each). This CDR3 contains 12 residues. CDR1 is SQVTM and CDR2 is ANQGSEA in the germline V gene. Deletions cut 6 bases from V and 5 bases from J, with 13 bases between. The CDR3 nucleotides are TGCAGCGTGGAACAAGGGGGGGAGACCCAGTACTTC. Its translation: CSVEQGGETQYF.

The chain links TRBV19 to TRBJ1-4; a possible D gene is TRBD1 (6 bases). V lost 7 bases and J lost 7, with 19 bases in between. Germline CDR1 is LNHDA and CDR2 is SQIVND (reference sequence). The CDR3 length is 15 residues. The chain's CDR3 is CASTLGGARSEKLFF. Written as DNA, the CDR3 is TGTGCCAGTACCCTAGGGGGGGCGCGTAGTGAAAAACTGTTTTTT.

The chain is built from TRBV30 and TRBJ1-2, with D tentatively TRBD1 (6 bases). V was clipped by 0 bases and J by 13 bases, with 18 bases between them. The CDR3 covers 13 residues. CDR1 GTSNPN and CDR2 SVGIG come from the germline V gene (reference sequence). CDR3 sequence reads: CAWSVTRTAASTF. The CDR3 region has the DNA TGTGCCTGGAGTGTAACCCGGACAGCCGCTTCCACCTTC.

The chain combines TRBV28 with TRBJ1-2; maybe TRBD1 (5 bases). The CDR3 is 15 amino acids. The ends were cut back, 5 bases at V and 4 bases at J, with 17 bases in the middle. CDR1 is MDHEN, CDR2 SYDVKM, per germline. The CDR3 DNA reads TGTGCCAGCAGTACCTACGGGGCGAGGATCTATGGCTACACCTTC. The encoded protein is CASSTYGARIYGYTF.

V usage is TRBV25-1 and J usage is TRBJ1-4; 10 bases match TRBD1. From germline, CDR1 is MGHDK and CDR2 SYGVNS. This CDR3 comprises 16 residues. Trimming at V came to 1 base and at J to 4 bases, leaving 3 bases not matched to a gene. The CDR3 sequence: CASSELGTGDNEKLFF. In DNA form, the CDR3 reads TGTGCCAGCAGTGAATTAGGGACAGGGGATAATGAAAAACTGTTTTTT. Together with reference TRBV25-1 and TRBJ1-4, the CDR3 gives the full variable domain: EADIYQTPRYLVIGTGKKITLECSQTMGHDKMYWYQQDPGMELHLIHYSYGVNSTEKGDLSSESTVSRIRTEHFPLTLESARPSHTSQYLCASSELGTGDNEKLFFGSGTQLSVL.

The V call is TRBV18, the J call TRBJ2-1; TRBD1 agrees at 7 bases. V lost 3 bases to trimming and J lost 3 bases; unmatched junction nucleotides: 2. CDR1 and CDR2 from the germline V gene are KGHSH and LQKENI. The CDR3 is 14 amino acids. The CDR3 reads CASSPNRGYNEQFF. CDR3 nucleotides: TGTGCCAGCTCACCCAACAGGGGCTACAATGAGCAGTTCTTC.

Here the CDR3 reads CASSLAAGFNNEQFF. CDR3 DNA sequence: TGTGCCAGCAGCTTAGCAGCGGGGTTTAACAATGAGCAGTTCTTC. J is TRBJ2-1 and V is TRBV7-6, with 7 positions matching TRBD2. Germline trimming cut 0 bases from V and 5 bases from J; bases unmatched to any gene: 4. The CDR3 runs to 15 residues. Germline values: CDR1 SGHVS, CDR2 FNYEAQ. The variable domain in full, completed from reference TRBV7-6 and TRBJ2-1, reads GAGVSQSPRYKVTKRGQDVALRCDPISGHVSLYWYRQALGQGPEFLTYFNYEAQQDKSGLPNDRFSAERPEGSISTLTIQRTEQRDSAMYRCASSLAAGFNNEQFFGPGTRLTVL.

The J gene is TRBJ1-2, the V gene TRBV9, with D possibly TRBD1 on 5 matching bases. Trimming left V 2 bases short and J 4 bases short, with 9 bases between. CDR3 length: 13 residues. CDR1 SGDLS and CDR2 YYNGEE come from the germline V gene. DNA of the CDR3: TGTGCCAGCAGCGTTGGGGGAGCCTATGGCTACACCTTC. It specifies CASSVGGAYGYTF.

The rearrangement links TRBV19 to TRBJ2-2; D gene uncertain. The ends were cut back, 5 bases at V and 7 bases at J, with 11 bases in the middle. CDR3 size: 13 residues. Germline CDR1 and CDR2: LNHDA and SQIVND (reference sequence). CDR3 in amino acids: CASSPTRYGELFF. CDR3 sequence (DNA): TGTGCCAGTAGTCCGACGAGGTACGGGGAGCTGTTTTTT. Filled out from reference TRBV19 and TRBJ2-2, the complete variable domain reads DGGITQSPKYLFRKEGQNVTLSCEQNLNHDAMYWYRQDPGQGLRLIYYSQIVNDFQKGDIAEGYSVSREKKESFPLTVTSAQKNPTAFYLCASSPTRYGELFFGEGSRLTVL.

The DNA of the CDR3 is TGCGCCAGCAGCCAAGATTCGCGAGACAGGGGACGCTACGAGCAGTACTTC. This codes for CASSQDSRDRGRYEQYF. V gene TRBV4-3 combines with J gene TRBJ2-7; 8 nucleotides match TRBD1. J was trimmed by 3 bases and V by 0 bases; bases with no gene match: 10. The CDR3 has 17 residues. The germline gives CDR1 LGHNA, CDR2 YSLEER.

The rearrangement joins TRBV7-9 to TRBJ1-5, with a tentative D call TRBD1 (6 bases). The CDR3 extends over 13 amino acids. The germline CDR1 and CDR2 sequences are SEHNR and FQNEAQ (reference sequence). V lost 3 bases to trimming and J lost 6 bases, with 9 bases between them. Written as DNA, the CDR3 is TGTGCCAGCAGCTTGACAGGTCCTCAGCCCCAGCATTTT. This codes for CASSLTGPQPQHF.

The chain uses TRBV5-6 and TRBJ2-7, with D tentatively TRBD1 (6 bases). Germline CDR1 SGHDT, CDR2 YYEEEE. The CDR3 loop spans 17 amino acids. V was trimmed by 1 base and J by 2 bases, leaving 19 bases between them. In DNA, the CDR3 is TGTGCCAGCAGCTTGTGGGGGCTGATCCCTCCAACCTACGAGCAGTACTTC. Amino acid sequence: CASSLWGLIPPTYEQYF.

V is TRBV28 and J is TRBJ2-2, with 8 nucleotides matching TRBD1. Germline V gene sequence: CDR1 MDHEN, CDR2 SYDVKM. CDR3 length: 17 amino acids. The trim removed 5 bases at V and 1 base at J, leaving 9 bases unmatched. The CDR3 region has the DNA TGTGCCAGCAGTCCCAGGGGGCTCAGGAAGAACACCGGGGAGCTGTTTTTT. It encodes CASSPRGLRKNTGELFF.

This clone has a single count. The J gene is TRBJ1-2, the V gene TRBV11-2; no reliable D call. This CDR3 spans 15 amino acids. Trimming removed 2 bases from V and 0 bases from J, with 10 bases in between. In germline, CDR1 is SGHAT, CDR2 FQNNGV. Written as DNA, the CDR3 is TGTGCCAGCAGCTTACGTCCGGCTACTAACTATGGCTACACCTTC. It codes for CASSLRPATNYGYTF.

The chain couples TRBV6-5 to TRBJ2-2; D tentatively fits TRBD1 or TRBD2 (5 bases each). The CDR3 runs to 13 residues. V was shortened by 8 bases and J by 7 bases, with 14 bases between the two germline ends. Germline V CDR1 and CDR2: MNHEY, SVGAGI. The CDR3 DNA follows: TGTGCCAGCTCGGGACCGTCCGGCGGGGAGCTGTTTTTT. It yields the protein CASSGPSGGELFF.

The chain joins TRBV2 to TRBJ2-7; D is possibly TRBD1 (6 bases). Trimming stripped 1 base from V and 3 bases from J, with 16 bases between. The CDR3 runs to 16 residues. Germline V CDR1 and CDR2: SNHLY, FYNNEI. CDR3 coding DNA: TGTGCCAGCAGTGAAGTGGTCGGGACACCCATCTACGAGCAGTACTTC. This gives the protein CASSEVVGTPIYEQYF.

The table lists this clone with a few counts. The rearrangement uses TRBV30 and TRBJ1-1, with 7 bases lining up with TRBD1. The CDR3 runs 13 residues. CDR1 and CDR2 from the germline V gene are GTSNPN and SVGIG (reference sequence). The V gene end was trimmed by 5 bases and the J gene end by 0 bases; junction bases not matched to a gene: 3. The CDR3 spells CAWAGQVNTEAFF. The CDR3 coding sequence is TGTGCCTGGGCTGGACAGGTGAACACTGAAGCTTTCTTT. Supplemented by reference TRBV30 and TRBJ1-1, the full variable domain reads SQTIHQWPATLVQPVGSPLSLECTVEGTSNPNLYWYRQAAGRGLQLLFYSVGIGQISSEVPQNLSASRPQDRQFILSSKKLLLSDSGFYLCAWAGQVNTEAFFGQGTRLTVV.

CDR3 loop: CASSEALAGFNEQFF. The DNA for the CDR3 is TGTGCCAGCAGTGAAGCACTAGCGGGGTTCAATGAGCAGTTCTTC. The V call is TRBV2, the J call TRBJ2-1; 10 nucleotides agree with TRBD2. Trimming removed 0 bases from V and 6 bases from J; junction bases left unmatched: 2. Germline CDR1 and CDR2: SNHLY and FYNNEI. The CDR3 runs to 15 residues.